The clone carrying this T cell receptor (beta chain) was seen at least ten times. Its antigen is undetermined. This entry is derived from a study of response to subunit inactivated influenza vaccine. General study results and limits: That few new T cells are recruited by each seasonal influenza vaccination was the authors' suggestion.

Each CDR3 protein gets one entry after TCRdb re-called the RT-PCR reads with MiXCR. The sample has a few hundred thousand distinct CDR3 sequences, 14% seen once. Germline CDR1 is SGHRS and CDR2 is YFSETQ. The V end lost 6 bases, the J end lost 0 bases, and 16 bases lay between the germline ends. The CDR3 contains 16 residues. Specimen: PBMCs from blood, collected approximately 12 days after vaccination. This sequence originates from a middle-aged man who received an inactivated influenza vaccine. The chain recombines TRBV5-1 with TRBJ2-1; D may be TRBD1 or TRBD2 (5 bases each). The CDR3 DNA reads TGCGCCAGCAACGAGGGGATCCTTAGCTCCTACAATGAGCAGTTCTTC. Residues: CASNEGILSSYNEQFF.